A single sample gave rise to the 7 T cell receptor beta chains below, sequenced in a study of blood T cell repertoires in COVID-19 (dated by TCRdb to the early 2020s). Library preparation was by the immunoSEQ multiplex PCR assay. TCRdb obtained this table from immuneACCESS and retained in-frame rearrangements with V and J assigned. These tables miss some clones; where compared with another copy, unresolved V genes account for less than half of the shortfall, and the remainder is unexplained. The sample yields just over 70,000 clones; 70% to 80% were counted once. The biggest ten clones account for roughly a third of the sample. Input material: peripheral blood. The receptors were gathered from a woman aged 70-85 years with acute or convalescent COVID-19.

This chain links TRBV9 with TRBJ2-1, with 10 bases identical to TRBD1. The germline gives CDR1 SGDLS, CDR2 YYNGEE. V dropped 2 bases and J dropped 2; count of bases not matched to a gene: 1. There are 15 residues in the CDR3. DNA for the CDR3: TGTGCCAGCAGCGTGACAGGGGGCGCCTACAATGAGCAGTTCTTC. Its protein product is CASSVTGGAYNEQFF.

V gene TRBV25-1 combines with J gene TRBJ2-1; 7 nucleotides line up with TRBD1. The germline V gene encodes CDR1 MGHDK and CDR2 SYGVNS. After removal of 3 bases from V and 2 bases from J, the junction contained 4 bases not matched to a gene. The CDR3 sequence is 15 residues long. CDR3: CASSDPGTAYNEQFF. The CDR3 coding sequence is TGTGCCAGCAGTGACCCCGGGACAGCCTACAATGAGCAGTTCTTC.

The V and J genes are TRBV5-6 and TRBJ2-3, with TRBD2 matching 9 bases. V gave up 2 bases and J gave up 6 bases; unmatched junction bases: 10. The germline V gene encodes CDR1 SGHDT and CDR2 YYEEEE. The CDR3 totals 16 residues. CDR3 bases: TGTGCCAGCAGCTTCCTGCGGGGGGGCGGAGAGGATACGCAGTATTTT. Its protein is CASSFLRGGGEDTQYF.

This clone was seen a few times. This sequence joins TRBV5-1 and TRBJ1-1; 10 nucleotides align to TRBD1. The V and J ends lost 4 bases and 2 bases, in that order; junction bases with no gene match: 8. CDR1 and CDR2 from the germline V gene are SGHRS and YFSETQ. The CDR3 extends over 16 amino acids. The CDR3 reads CASSPSGQGGNTEAFF. Written as DNA, the CDR3 is TGCGCCAGCAGCCCCAGCGGACAGGGGGGAAACACTGAAGCTTTCTTT.

The rearrangement links TRBV27 to TRBJ2-7; D might be TRBD1 (6 bases). In germline, CDR1 is MNHEY, CDR2 SMNVEV (reference sequence). The V end lost 6 bases, the J end lost 6 bases, and 9 bases lay between the germline ends. The CDR3 is 11 amino acids. The CDR3 DNA sequence: TGTGCCAGCAGACAACAGGGCGAGCAGTACTTC. This codes for CASRQQGEQYF.

The chain uses TRBV7-3 and TRBJ1-6; D perhaps matches TRBD1 (5 bases). Trimming pared 5 bases from V and 11 bases from J, leaving 16 bases between. CDR1 is SGHTA and CDR2 is FQGTGA in the germline V gene. The CDR3 is 14 amino acids. This chain's CDR3 is CASSIDSDRTPLHF. CDR3 DNA: TGTGCCAGCAGCATTGACAGCGATCGGACACCCCTCCACTTT.

This chain links TRBV25-1 with TRBJ1-4, with D perhaps matching TRBD1 (6 bases). This CDR3 region has 16 residues. The V end was cut by 0 bases, the J end by 8 bases, with 16 bases between. Germline loops: CDR1 MGHDK, CDR2 SYGVNS. CDR3 DNA sequence: TGTGCCAGCAGTGAATATCCCGGGGGGGGCCGCGAAAAACTGTTTTTT. This codes for CASSEYPGGGREKLFF. Drawing the rest from reference TRBV25-1 and TRBJ1-4, the complete variable domain is EADIYQTPRYLVIGTGKKITLECSQTMGHDKMYWYQQDPGMELHLIHYSYGVNSTEKGDLSSESTVSRIRTEHFPLTLESARPSHTSQYLCASSEYPGGGREKLFFGSGTQLSVL.